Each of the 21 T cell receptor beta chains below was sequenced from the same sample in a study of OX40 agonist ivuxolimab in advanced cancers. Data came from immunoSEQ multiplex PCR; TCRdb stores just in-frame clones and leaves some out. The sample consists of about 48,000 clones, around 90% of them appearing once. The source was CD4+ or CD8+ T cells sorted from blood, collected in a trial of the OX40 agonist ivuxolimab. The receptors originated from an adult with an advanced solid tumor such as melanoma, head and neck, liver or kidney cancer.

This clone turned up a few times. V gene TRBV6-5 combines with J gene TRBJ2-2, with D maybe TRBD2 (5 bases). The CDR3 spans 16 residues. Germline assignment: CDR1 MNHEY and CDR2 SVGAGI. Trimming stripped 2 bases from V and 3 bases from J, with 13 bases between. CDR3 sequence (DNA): TGTGCCAGCAGTTACATGGCCCGGCGGGACACCGGGGAGCTGTTTTTT. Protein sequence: CASSYMARRDTGELFF.

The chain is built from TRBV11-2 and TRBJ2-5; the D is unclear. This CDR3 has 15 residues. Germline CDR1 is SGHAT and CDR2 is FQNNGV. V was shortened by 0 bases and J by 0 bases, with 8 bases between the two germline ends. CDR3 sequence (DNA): TGTGCCAGCAGCTTAGATCGGTACGACCAAGAGACCCAGTACTTC. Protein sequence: CASSLDRYDQETQYF.

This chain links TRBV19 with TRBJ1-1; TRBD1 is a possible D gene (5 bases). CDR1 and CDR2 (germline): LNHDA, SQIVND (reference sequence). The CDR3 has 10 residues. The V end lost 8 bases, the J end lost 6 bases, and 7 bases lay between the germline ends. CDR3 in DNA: TGTGCCAGTGGGGGGTCTGAAGCTTTCTTT. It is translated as CASGGSEAFF.

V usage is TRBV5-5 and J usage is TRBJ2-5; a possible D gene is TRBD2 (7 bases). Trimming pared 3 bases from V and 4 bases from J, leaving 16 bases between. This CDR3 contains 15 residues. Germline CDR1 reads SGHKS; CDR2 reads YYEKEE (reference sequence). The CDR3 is CASSYEGGPGETQYF. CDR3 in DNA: TGTGCCAGCAGCTATGAGGGGGGGCCCGGAGAGACCCAGTACTTC.

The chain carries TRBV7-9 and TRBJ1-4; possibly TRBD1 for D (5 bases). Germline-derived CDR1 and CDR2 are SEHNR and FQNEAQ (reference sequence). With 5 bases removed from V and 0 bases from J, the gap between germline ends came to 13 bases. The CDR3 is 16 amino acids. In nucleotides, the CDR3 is TGTGCCAGCAGCACCCTTATGGGGGCAACTAATGAAAAACTGTTTTTT. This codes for CASSTLMGATNEKLFF. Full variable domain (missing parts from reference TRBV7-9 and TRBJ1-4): DTGVSQNPRHKITKRGQNVTFRCDPISEHNRLYWYRQTLGQGPEFLTYFQNEAQLEKSRLLSDRFSAERPKGSFSTLEIQRTEQGDSAMYLCASSTLMGATNEKLFFGSGTQLSVL.

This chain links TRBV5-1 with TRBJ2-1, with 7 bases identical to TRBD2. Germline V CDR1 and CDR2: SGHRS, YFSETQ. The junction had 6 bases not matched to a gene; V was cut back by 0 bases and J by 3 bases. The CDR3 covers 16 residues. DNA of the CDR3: TGCGCCAGCAGCTTGGATGGCGGGGGTATCTACAATGAGCAGTTCTTC. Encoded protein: CASSLDGGGIYNEQFF.

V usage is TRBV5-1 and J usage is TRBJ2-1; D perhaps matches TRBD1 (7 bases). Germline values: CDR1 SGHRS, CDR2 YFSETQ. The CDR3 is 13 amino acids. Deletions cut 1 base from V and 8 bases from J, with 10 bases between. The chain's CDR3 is CASSLRRGHEQFF. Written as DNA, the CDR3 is TGCGCCAGCAGCTTGCGGAGGGGGCATGAGCAGTTCTTC.

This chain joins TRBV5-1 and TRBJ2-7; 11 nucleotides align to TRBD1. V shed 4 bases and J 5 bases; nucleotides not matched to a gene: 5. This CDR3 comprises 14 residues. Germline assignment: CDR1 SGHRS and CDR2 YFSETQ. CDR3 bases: TGCGCCAGCAGCCCCGGACAGGGGGCGAACGAGCAGTACTTC. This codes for CASSPGQGANEQYF.

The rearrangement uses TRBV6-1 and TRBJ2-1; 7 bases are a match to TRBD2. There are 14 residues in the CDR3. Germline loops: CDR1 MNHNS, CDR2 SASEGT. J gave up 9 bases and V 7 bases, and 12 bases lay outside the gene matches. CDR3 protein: CASIIGLSGGEQFF. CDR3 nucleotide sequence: TGTGCCAGCATCATCGGACTATCGGGGGGTGAGCAGTTCTTC.

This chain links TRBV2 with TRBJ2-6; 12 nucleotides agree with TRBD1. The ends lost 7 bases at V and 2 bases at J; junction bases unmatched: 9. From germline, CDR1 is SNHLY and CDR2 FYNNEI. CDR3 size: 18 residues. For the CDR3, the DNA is TGTGCCAGCAACCGACCGGGACAGGGGGCCGCTGGGGCCAACGTCCTGACTTTC. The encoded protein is CASNRPGQGAAGANVLTF.

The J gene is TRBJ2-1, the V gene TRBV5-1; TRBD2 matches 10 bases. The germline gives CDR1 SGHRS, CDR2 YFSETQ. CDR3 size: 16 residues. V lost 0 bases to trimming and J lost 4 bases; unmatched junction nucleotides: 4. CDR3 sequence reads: CASSLGTSGRYNEQFF. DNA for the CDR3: TGCGCCAGCAGCTTGGGGACTAGCGGCCGATACAATGAGCAGTTCTTC.

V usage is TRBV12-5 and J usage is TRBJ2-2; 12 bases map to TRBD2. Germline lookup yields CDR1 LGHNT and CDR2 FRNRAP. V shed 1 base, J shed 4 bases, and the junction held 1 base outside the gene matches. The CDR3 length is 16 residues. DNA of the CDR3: TGTGCTAGTGGTTTGGGGACTAGCGGGACCACCGGGGAGCTGTTTTTT. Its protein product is CASGLGTSGTTGELFF.

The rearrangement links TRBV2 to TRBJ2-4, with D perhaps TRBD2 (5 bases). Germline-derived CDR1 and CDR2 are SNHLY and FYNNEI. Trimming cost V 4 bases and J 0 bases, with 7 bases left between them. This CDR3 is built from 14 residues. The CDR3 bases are TGTGCCAGCAGTGGGACTTTAGCCAAAAACATTCAGTACTTC. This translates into CASSGTLAKNIQYF.

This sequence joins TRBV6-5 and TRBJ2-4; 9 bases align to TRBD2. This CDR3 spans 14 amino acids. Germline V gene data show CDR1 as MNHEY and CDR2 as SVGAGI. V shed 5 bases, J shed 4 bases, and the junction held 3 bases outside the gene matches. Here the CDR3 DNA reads TGTGCCAGCAGTCGCGGACTAGCGAAAAACATTCAGTACTTC. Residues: CASSRGLAKNIQYF.

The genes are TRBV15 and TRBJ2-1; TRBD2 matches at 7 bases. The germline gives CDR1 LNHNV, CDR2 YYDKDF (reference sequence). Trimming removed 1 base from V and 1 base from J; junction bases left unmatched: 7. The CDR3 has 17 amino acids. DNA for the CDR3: TGTGCCACCAGCAGAGGTCATACGGGAGGATCCTACAATGAGCAGTTCTTC. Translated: CATSRGHTGGSYNEQFF.

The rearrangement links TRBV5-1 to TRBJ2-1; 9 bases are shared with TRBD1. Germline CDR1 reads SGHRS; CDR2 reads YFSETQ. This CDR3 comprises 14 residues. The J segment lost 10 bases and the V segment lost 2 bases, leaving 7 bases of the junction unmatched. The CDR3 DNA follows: TGCGCCAGCAGCTTTTTATCCGGGACAGGGGAGCAGTTCTTC. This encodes CASSFLSGTGEQFF. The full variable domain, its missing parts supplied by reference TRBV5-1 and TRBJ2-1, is KAGVTQTPRYLIKTRGQQVTLSCSPISGHRSVSWYQQTPGQGLQFLFEYFSETQRNKGNFPGRFSGRQFSNSRSEMNVSTLELGDSALYLCASSFLSGTGEQFFGPGTRLTVL.

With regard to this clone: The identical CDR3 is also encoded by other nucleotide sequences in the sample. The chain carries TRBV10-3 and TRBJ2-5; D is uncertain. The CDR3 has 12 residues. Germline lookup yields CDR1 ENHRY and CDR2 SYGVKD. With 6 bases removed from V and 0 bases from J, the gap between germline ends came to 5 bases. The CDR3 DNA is TGTGCCATCAGCTCCAACCAAGAGACCCAGTACTTC. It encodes CAISSNQETQYF.

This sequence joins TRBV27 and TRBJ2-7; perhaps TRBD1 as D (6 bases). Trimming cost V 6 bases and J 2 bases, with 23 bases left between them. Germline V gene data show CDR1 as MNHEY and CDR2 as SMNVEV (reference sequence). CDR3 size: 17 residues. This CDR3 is CASSPQPRDRLAYEQYF. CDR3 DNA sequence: TGTGCCAGCAGCCCCCAACCGCGAGACAGGTTAGCCTACGAGCAGTACTTC.

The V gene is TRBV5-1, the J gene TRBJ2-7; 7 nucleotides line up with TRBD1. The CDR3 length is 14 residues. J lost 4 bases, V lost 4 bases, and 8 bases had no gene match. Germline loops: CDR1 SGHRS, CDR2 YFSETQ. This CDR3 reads CASSVDRDFYEQYF. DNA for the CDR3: TGCGCCAGCAGCGTAGACAGGGATTTTTACGAGCAGTACTTC.

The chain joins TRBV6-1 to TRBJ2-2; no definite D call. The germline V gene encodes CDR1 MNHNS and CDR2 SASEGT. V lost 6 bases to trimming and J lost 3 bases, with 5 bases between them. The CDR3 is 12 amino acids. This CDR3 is CASRGYTGELFF. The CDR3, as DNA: TGTGCCAGCAGGGGGTACACCGGGGAGCTGTTTTTT.

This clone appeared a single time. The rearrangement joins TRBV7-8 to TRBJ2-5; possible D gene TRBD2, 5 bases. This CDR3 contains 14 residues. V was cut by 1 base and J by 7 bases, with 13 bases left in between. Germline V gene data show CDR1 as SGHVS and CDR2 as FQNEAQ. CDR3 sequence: CASSLERVSGTQYF. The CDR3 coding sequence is TGTGCCAGCAGCTTAGAACGGGTGAGCGGGACCCAGTACTTC. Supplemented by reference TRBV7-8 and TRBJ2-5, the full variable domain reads GAGVSQSPRYKVAKRGQDVALRCDPISGHVSLFWYQQALGQGPEFLTYFQNEAQLDKSGLPSDRFFAERPEGSVSTLKIQRTQQEDSAVYLCASSLERVSGTQYFGPGTRLLVL.